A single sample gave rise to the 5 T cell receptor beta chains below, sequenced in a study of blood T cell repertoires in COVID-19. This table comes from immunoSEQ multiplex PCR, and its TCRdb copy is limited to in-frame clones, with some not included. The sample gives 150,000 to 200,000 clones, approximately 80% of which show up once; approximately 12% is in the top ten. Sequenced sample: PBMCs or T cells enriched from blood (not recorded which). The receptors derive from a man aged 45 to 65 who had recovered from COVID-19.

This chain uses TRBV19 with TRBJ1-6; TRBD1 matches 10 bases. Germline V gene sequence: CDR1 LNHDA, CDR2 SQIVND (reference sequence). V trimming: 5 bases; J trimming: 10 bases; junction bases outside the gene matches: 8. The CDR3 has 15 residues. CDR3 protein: CASSPTTGGGSPLHF. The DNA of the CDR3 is TGTGCCAGTAGTCCGACGACAGGGGGCGGATCACCCCTCCACTTT.

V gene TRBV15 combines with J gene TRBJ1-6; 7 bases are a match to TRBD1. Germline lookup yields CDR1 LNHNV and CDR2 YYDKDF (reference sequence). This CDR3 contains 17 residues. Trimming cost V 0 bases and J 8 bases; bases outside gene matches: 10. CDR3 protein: CATSRDRGQAAHSPLHF. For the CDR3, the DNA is TGTGCCACCAGCAGAGACCGAGGACAGGCGGCTCATTCACCCCTCCACTTT.

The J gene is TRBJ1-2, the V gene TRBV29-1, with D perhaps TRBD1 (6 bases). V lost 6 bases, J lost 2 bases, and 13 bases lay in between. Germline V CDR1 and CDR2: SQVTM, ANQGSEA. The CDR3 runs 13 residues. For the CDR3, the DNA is TGCAGCGTGGTGAACAGGGAAAACTATGGCTACACCTTC. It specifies CSVVNRENYGYTF.

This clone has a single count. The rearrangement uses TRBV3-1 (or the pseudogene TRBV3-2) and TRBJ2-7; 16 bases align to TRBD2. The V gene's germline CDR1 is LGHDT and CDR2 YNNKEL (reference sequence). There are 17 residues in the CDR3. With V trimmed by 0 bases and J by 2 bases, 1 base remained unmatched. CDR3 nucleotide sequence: TGTGCCAGCAGCCAAGACGGGACTAGCGGGGGGGCCTACGAGCAGTACTTC. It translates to CASSQDGTSGGAYEQYF.

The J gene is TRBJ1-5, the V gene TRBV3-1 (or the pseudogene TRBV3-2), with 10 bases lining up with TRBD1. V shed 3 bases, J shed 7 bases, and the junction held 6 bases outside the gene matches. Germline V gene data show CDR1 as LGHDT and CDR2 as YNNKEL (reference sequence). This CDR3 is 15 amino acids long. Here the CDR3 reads CASSHGTGVYQPQHF. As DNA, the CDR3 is TGTGCCAGCAGCCATGGGACAGGGGTTTACCAGCCCCAGCATTTT.